This TCR beta chain was obtained from a study of early T cells in non-severe SARS-CoV-2 infection. Study overall: Sequencing input comprised bulk RNA from unsorted whole blood; chain pairing was not available. Study-level points and caveats: Matching against VDJdb likely underestimated virus-specific expansions, favoring anti-spike CD8.

The sample holds many counts of this clonotype. What it recognizes is unknown. V lost 2 bases to trimming and J lost 6 bases, with 4 bases between them. Germline-derived CDR1 and CDR2 are KGHDR and SFDVKD. This CDR3 is built from 12 residues. Using its own MiXCR run on the 5' RACE reads, TCRdb lists one record per CDR3 protein. The repertoire holds tens of thousands of distinct CDR3 sequences, with roughly a tenth as singletons. The clonotype was recovered from an adult who was a healthcare worker with PCR-confirmed SARS-CoV-2 infection or an uninfected control (not recorded which). Sequencing was done on a sample of whole blood. The genes are TRBV24-1 and TRBJ1-5; D not certain. The CDR3 nucleotides are TGTGCCACCAGTGATTCTGGTCAGCCCCAGCATTTT. Protein product: CATSDSGQPQHF.